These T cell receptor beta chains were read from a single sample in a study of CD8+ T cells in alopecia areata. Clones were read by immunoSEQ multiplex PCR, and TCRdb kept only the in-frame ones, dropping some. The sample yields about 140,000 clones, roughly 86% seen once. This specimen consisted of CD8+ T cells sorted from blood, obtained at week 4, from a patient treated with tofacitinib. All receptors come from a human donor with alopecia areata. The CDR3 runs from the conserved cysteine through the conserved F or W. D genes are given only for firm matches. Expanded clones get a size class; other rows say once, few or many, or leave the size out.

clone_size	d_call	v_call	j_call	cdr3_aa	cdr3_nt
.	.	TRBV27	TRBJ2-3	CASSLLADTQYF	TGTGCCAGCAGTTTATTGGCAGATACGCAGTATTTT
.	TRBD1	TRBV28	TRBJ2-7	CASSPPDRGTYEQYF	TGTGCCAGCAGTCCCCCGGACAGGGGAACCTACGAGCAGTACTTC
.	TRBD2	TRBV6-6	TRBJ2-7	CASSLAGGGEQYF	TGTGCCAGCAGCCTCGCGGGGGGGGGCGAGCAGTACTTC
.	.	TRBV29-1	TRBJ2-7	CSVVGIGGNEQYF	TGCAGCGTCGTGGGTATTGGGGGCAACGAGCAGTACTTC
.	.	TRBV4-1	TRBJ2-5	CASSQVEGETQYF	TGCGCCAGCAGCCAAGTCGAGGGAGAGACCCAGTACTTC
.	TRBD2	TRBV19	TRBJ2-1	CASVAGGRNEQFF	TGTGCCAGTGTAGCGGGAGGGCGAAATGAGCAGTTCTTC
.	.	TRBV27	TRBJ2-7	CASSLGQGLTYEQYF	TGTGCCAGCAGTTTAGGGCAGGGCCTAACCTACGAGCAGTACTTC
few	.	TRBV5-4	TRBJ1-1	CASSWTANTEAFF	TGTGCCAGCAGCTGGACAGCGAACACTGAAGCTTTCTTT
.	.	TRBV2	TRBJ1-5	CASRSGTNQPQHF	TGTGCCAGCAGATCAGGGACAAATCAGCCCCAGCATTTT
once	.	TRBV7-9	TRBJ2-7	CASSLGLNEQYF	TGTGCCAGCAGCTTAGGGTTGAACGAGCAGTACTTC
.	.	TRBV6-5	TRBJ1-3	CASSWQPTPGNTIYF	TGTGCCAGCAGTTGGCAGCCGACTCCTGGAAACACCATATATTTT
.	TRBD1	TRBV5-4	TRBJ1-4	CASSSSGTGGLNEKLFF	TGTGCCAGCAGCTCCTCCGGGACAGGGGGTCTCAATGAAAAACTGTTTTTT
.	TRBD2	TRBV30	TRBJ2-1	CAWTSSGRVYNEQFF	TGTGCCTGGACCAGTAGCGGGAGGGTCTACAATGAGCAGTTCTTC
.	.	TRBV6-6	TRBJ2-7	CASSYDIYYEQYF	TGTGCCAGCAGTTACGACATCTACTACGAGCAGTACTTC
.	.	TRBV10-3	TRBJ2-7	CAISEVYEQYF	TGTGCCATCAGTGAGGTCTACGAGCAGTACTTC
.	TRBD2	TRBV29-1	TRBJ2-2	CSVDLSLAGTGELFF	TGCAGCGTTGATTTATCACTAGCGGGCACCGGGGAGCTGTTTTTT
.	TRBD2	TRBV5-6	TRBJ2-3	CASSPGIPAGADTQYF	TGTGCCAGCAGCCCGGGGATTCCGGCGGGGGCAGATACGCAGTATTTT
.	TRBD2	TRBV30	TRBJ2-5	CAWSVRLAEETQYF	TGTGCCTGGAGTGTACGGCTAGCGGAAGAGACCCAGTACTTC
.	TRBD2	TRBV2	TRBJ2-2	CASSAGLAGGETGELFF	TGTGCCAGCAGTGCGGGACTAGCGGGGGGAGAAACCGGGGAGCTGTTTTTT
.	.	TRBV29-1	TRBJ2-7	CSVGGAPYEQYF	TGCAGCGTTGGGGGGGCCCCCTACGAGCAGTACTTC
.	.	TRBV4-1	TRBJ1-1	CASSYGPSPNTEAFF	TGCGCCAGCAGCTACGGACCGAGTCCGAACACTGAAGCTTTCTTT
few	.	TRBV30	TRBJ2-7	CAWSDLTYEQYF	TGTGCCTGGAGTGACCTTACCTACGAGCAGTACTTC
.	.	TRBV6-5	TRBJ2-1	CASSLKGDEQFF	TGTGCCAGCAGTCTCAAGGGGGATGAGCAGTTCTTC
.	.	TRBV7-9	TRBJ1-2	CASSLSTGPDYGYTF	TGTGCCAGCAGCTTAAGTACAGGGCCGGACTATGGCTACACCTTC
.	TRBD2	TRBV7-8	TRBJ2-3	CASSRGGAYGGTDTQYF	TGTGCCAGCAGCCGCGGGGGGGCATACGGGGGCACAGATACGCAGTATTTT
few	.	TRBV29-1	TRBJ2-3	CSVVGSTDTQYF	TGCAGCGTTGTTGGATCTACAGATACGCAGTATTTT
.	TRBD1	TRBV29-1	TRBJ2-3	CSVRSHRGIDTQYF	TGCAGCGTTCGTTCGCACAGGGGGATTGATACGCAGTATTTT
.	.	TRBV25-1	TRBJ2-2	CASTKARDGIPGELFF	TGTGCCAGCACAAAAGCCAGGGACGGGATTCCGGGGGAGCTGTTTTTT
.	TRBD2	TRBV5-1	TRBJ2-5	CASSLALAAVQETQYF	TGCGCCAGCAGCTTGGCACTAGCGGCCGTACAAGAGACCCAGTACTTC
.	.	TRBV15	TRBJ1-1	CATSNLNTEAFF	TGTGCCACCAGCAACCTGAACACTGAAGCTTTCTTT
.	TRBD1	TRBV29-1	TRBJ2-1	CSVDAGQGQEEQFF	TGCAGCGTTGACGCGGGACAGGGTCAGGAGGAGCAGTTCTTC
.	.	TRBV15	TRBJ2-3	CATSRDRTGTDTQYF	TGTGCCACCAGCAGAGATAGAACGGGGACAGATACGCAGTATTTT
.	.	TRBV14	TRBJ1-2	CASSPDLLGYTF	TGTGCCAGCAGCCCGGACCTTCTCGGCTACACCTTC
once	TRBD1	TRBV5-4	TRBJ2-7	CASRPDRGYEQYF	TGTGCCAGCAGACCGGACAGGGGTTACGAGCAGTACTTC
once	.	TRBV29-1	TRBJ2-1	CSVPLLNEQFF	TGCAGCGTCCCCCTTTTGAATGAGCAGTTCTTC
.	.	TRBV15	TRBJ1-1	CATSRDRSANTEAFF	TGTGCCACCAGCAGAGATCGGTCAGCGAACACTGAAGCTTTCTTT
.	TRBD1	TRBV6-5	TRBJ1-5	CASGTGRPNQPQHF	TGTGCCAGCGGGACAGGTCGACCCAATCAGCCCCAGCATTTT
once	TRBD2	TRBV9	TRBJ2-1	CASSDGLAADNNEQFF	TGTGCCAGCAGCGATGGACTAGCCGCCGATAACAATGAGCAGTTCTTC